These 15 T cell receptor beta chains came from one sample sequenced in a study of blood T cells in healthy people across ages. Alongside a J-beta primer mix, a sample-barcoded 5' primer served in a second PCR lasting about 7 to 11 cycles. One entry per CDR3 protein, called by TCRdb with MiXCR from the 5' RACE reads. The sample lists 1.5 million to 1.8 million distinct CDR3 sequences; about 42% were seen once. The sample was blood. The receptors come from a woman aged 18-35 years in good health.

The CDR3 loop is CASSSERGKGNEQFF. CDR3 DNA sequence: TGTGCCAGCAGCTCGGAGCGGGGGAAAGGGAATGAGCAGTTCTTC. The chain joins TRBV7-6 to TRBJ2-1; 8 bases are a match to TRBD2. The trim removed 4 bases at V and 7 bases at J, leaving 9 bases unmatched. This CDR3 is built from 15 residues. Looked up from germline, CDR1 is SGHVS and CDR2 is FNYEAQ.

The genes are TRBV4-3 and TRBJ2-5; D may be TRBD1 (6 bases). Germline CDR1 LGHNA, CDR2 YSLEER. Between the trimmed V and J ends, which lost 0 bases and 4 bases, there was a span of 9 bases. The CDR3 is made up of 14 amino acids. The CDR3 DNA reads as TGCGCCAGCAGCCAAGAGGCAGGGGTAGAGACCCAGTACTTC. It codes for CASSQEAGVETQYF.

This sequence joins TRBV6-1 and TRBJ2-1, with 10 bases identical to TRBD2. Looked up from germline, CDR1 is MNHNS and CDR2 is SASEGT. The CDR3 extends over 13 amino acids. The trim removed 7 bases at V and 6 bases at J, leaving 3 bases unmatched. Here the CDR3 DNA reads TGTGCCAGCAACCGACTAGCGGGCAATGAGCAGTTCTTC. As protein: CASNRLAGNEQFF.

The V and J genes are TRBV6-2 or TRBV6-3 and TRBJ1-5; D is ambiguous. V shed 6 bases and J shed 6 bases, with 9 bases lying between them. The CDR3 consists of 12 residues. Germline V lookup: CDR1 MNHEY, CDR2 SVGEGT. CDR3: CASRGSSQPQHF. CDR3 sequence (DNA): TGTGCCAGCAGGGGTTCGTCTCAGCCCCAGCATTTT.

The table lists this clonotype with a few counts. The gene calls are TRBV10-3 and TRBJ1-5; no firm D call. Germline V gene lookup returns CDR1 ENHRY and CDR2 SYGVKD. The CDR3 contains 12 residues. The ends were cut back, 8 bases at V and 2 bases at J, with 7 bases in the middle. Here the CDR3 reads CAIGVGNQPQHF. The CDR3 nucleotides are TGTGCCATCGGGGTCGGCAATCAGCCCCAGCATTTT.

This clonotype has only a few counts. The V call is TRBV12-3 or TRBV12-4, the J call TRBJ2-1, with 7 nucleotides matching TRBD1. The CDR3 consists of 15 residues. The ends lost 4 bases at V and 0 bases at J; junction bases unmatched: 3. CDR3 sequence reads: CASSSGQISYNEQFF. The CDR3 coding sequence is TGTGCCAGCAGTTCGGGACAGATCTCCTACAATGAGCAGTTCTTC.

With respect to this clonotype: One junction end disagrees with the germline gene, perhaps due to a read error. The J gene is TRBJ1-5, the V gene TRBV7-8; D remains unclear. CDR3 length equals 14 residues. The germline V gene encodes CDR1 SGHVS and CDR2 FQNEAQ. The CDR3 nucleotides read TGTGCCAGCGGTACGGATTATAGCAATCGGCCCCAGCATTTT. It encodes CASGTDYSNRPQHF. The entire variable domain, with the rest obtained from reference TRBV7-8 and TRBJ1-5, is as follows: GAGVSQSPRYKVAKRGQDVALRCDPISGHVSLFWYQQALGQGPEFLTYFQNEAQLDKSGLPSDRFFAERPEGSVSTLKIQRTQQEDSAVYLCASGTDYSNRPQHFGDGTRLSIL.

CDR3 region: CATSGTTGQTINYGYTF. The CDR3 DNA sequence: TGTGCCACCAGCGGAACCACAGGACAGACAATTAACTATGGCTACACCTTC. The chain couples TRBV15 to TRBJ1-2; a weak D match, TRBD1 (6 bases). Between the trimmed V and J ends, which lost 5 bases and 1 base, there was a span of 20 bases. Germline V gene data show CDR1 as LNHNV and CDR2 as YYDKDF (reference sequence). The CDR3 spans 17 residues.

This clonotype was seen a few times. The V and J genes are TRBV4-1 and TRBJ1-6; D unclear. Trimming removed 0 bases from V and 0 bases from J, with 9 bases in between. CDR1 and CDR2 (germline): MGHRA, YSYEKL. This CDR3 is 17 amino acids long. The CDR3 coding sequence is TGCGCCAGCAGCCAAGATAGGGCCGGCTCCTATAATTCACCCCTCCACTTT. It translates to CASSQDRAGSYNSPLHF.

This rearrangement joins TRBV27 to TRBJ2-4, with D possibly matching TRBD1 (6 bases). Per germline, CDR1 MNHEY and CDR2 SMNVEV (reference sequence). The CDR3 covers 15 residues. The V end was cut by 3 bases, the J end by 6 bases, with 15 bases between. The CDR3 DNA reads as TGTGCCAGCAGTTTTTTGCAAGGACAGAGAAACATTCAGTACTTC. It encodes CASSFLQGQRNIQYF.

In the case of this clonotype: A junction end diverges from the germline sequence, so it may reflect a read error. The chain carries TRBV6-5 and TRBJ1-2; possibly TRBD1 for D (6 bases). This CDR3 spans 13 amino acids. The germline V gene has CDR1 MNHEY and CDR2 SVGAGI. CDR3 loop: CASNYTGSSGYTF. In DNA form, the CDR3 reads TGTGCCAGCAATTACACAGGGTCCAGTGGCTACACCTTC.

The V call is TRBV4-1, the J call TRBJ1-1, with D uncertain. The CDR3 spans 13 residues. Germline V gene data show CDR1 as MGHRA and CDR2 as YSYEKL. V lost 0 bases and J 9 bases, leaving 11 bases between the germline ends. The CDR3 region is CASSQDLRNQAFF. The CDR3 region has the DNA TGCGCCAGCAGCCAAGATCTCAGGAATCAAGCTTTCTTT.

CDR3 in amino acids: CASSASRTSGRTNEQFF. In nucleotides, the CDR3 is TGTGCCAGCAGCGCCTCCAGGACTAGCGGGAGAACCAATGAGCAGTTCTTC. This sequence joins TRBV9 and TRBJ2-1; 13 bases are a match to TRBD2. Germline values: CDR1 SGDLS, CDR2 YYNGEE. The junction had 9 bases not matched to a gene; V was cut back by 3 bases and J by 6 bases. The CDR3 covers 17 residues.

The J gene is TRBJ2-1, the V gene TRBV4-1; D possibly corresponds to TRBD2 (6 bases). Trimming removed 2 bases from V and 2 bases from J, with 13 bases in between. Germline lookup yields CDR1 MGHRA and CDR2 YSYEKL. The CDR3 is 16 residues long. The DNA for the CDR3 is TGCGCCAGCAGCCAACGCCGGGGGTCCACCTACAATGAGCAGTTCTTC. Its protein is CASSQRRGSTYNEQFF.

The chain links TRBV6-1 to TRBJ2-5, with TRBD1 matching over 8 bases. The closer fit of TRBJ2-7 to the DNA end suggests the J call may be wrong. The CDR3 is made up of 15 amino acids. CDR1 and CDR2 (germline): MNHNS, SASEGT. The CDR3 coding sequence is TGTGCCAGCAGTGAAGGGGCAGGGGGCCCCTACGAGCAGTACTTC. Encoded protein: CASSEGAGGPYEQYF.